This T cell receptor beta chain was identified in a study of blood T cells in healthy people across ages. The study's findings and limits: Per million T cells, the diversity of TCR beta decreased roughly linearly as age advanced. The study found more naive CD4+ cells and higher diversity in long-lived than aged donors.

Per-sample yields of isolated PBMCs were at least 6 million. As regards this clonotype: Its antigen is unidentified.

Alongside a J-beta primer mix, a sample-barcoded 5' primer served in a second PCR lasting 7 to 11 cycles. In TCRdb, the 5' RACE reads were re-called with MiXCR into one record per CDR3 protein. The data hold 850,000 to 1,300,000 distinct CDR3 sequences, with more than 35% observed a single time. The CDR3 is 13 amino acids. The germline V gene has CDR1 MDHEN and CDR2 SYDVKM. V was cut by 6 bases and J by 2 bases, with 9 bases left in between. The sequence was obtained from an older woman in good health. The chain combines TRBV28 with TRBJ2-3; D is undetermined. Specimen: blood. The CDR3 here is CASRSSHTDTQYF. The CDR3 DNA reads TGTGCCAGCAGATCTAGTCACACAGATACGCAGTATTTT.